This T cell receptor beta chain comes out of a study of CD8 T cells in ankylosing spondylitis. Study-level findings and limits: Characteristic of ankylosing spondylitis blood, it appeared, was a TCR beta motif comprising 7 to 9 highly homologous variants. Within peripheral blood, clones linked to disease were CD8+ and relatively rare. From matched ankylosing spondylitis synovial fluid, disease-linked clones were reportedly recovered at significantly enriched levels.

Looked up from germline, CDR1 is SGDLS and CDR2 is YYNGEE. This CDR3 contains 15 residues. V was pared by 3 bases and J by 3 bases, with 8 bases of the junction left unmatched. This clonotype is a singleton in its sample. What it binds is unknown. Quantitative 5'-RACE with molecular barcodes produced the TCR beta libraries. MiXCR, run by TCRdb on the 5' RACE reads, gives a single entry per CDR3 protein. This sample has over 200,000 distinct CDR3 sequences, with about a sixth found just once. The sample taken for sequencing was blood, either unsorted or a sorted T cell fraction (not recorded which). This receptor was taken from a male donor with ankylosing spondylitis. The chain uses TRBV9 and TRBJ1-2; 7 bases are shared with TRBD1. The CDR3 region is CASSAGQRTYYGYTF. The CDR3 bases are TGTGCCAGCAGCGCGGGACAGCGGACTTACTATGGCTACACCTTC. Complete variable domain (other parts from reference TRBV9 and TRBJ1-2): DSGVTQTPKHLITATGQRVTLRCSPRSGDLSVYWYQQSLDQGLQFLIQYYNGEERAKGNILERFSAQQFPDLHSELNLSSLELGDSALYFCASSAGQRTYYGYTFGSGTRLTVV.